This T cell receptor beta chain is from a study of cytomegalovirus exposure and HLA in healthy donors. Amplification used 60 Vbeta primers and 13 Jbeta primers. Profiled with immunoSEQ multiplex PCR; TCRdb holds only in-frame clones, not every one. The table records over 140,000 clones, about 84% of them present only once. The CDR3 extends over 15 amino acids. The V end was cut by 0 bases, the J end by 6 bases, with 12 bases between. Germline CDR1 LGHNA, CDR2 YNFKEQ. This clone is a singleton in its sample. Source material: PBMCs. J is TRBJ1-5 and V is TRBV4-2, with no clear D. The sequence was collected from a man aged 50 to 59 in good health and CMV-seronegative. CDR3 sequence: CASSQDIGGAQPQHF. Written as DNA, the CDR3 is TGTGCCAGCAGCCAAGATATCGGCGGAGCTCAGCCCCAGCATTTT.